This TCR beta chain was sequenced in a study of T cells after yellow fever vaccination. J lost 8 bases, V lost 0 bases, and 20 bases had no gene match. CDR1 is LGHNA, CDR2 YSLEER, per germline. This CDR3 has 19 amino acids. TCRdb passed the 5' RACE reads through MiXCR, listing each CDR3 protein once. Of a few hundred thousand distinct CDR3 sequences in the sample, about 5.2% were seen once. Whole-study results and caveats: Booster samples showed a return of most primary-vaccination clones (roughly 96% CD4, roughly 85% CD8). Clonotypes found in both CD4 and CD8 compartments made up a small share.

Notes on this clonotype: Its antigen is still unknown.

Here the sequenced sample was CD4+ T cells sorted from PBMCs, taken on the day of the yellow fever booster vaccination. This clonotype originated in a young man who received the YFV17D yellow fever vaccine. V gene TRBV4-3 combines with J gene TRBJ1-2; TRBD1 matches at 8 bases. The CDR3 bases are TGCGCCAGCAGCCAAGATATCAAGGGACAGGCCTCGATAGGGGGAGGCTACACCTTC. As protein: CASSQDIKGQASIGGGYTF.